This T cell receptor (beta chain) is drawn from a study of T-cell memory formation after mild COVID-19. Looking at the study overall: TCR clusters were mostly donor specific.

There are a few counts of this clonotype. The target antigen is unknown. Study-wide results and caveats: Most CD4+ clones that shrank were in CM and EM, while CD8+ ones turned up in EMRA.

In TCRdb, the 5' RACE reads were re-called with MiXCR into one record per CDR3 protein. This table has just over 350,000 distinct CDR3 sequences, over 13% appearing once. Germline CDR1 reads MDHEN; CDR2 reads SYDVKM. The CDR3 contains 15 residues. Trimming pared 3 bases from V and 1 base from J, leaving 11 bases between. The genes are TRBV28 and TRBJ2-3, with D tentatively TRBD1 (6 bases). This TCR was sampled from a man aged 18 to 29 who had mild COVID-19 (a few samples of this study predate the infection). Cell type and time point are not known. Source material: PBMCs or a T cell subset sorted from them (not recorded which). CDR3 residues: CASSFGGRGTDTQYF. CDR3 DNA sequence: TGTGCCAGCAGTTTTGGGGGCCGCGGCACAGATACGCAGTATTTT.